This is a list of T cell receptor beta chains from one sample in a study of human CD8 memory T cell subsets. TCRdb reprocessed the 5' RACE reads via MiXCR and lists one record per CDR3 protein. The sample lists 7,300 or so distinct CDR3 sequences, 3.5% to 4.5% occurring once. The sequenced sample consisted of CD8+ T cells from PBMCs. The receptors shown here come from a human donor in good health. The CDR3 runs from the conserved cysteine through the conserved F or W. A D gene is named only where the DNA matches it firmly. Clone size is given for some rows only: seen once, a few or many times, or a class if the clone is expanded.

cdr3_nt cdr3_aa j_call d_call clone_size v_call
TGTGCCAGCAGGTCCGTGGTTAAGGGGGAGACCCAGTACTTC CASRSVVKGETQYF TRBJ2-5 - many TRBV12-3/TRBV12-4
TGCAGTGTCGGTAGCGGGAGGGCCGCAGATACGCAGTATTTT CSVGSGRAADTQYF TRBJ2-3 TRBD2 many TRBV20-1
TGTGCCAGCAGCGGACTAGCGGGAGGCGGGGAGACCCAGTACTTC CASSGLAGGGETQYF TRBJ2-5 TRBD2 many TRBV6-1
TGCGCCAGCAGCCGTGGGCCAAACCGGGACAGGTCGAATGAGCAGTTCTTC CASSRGPNRDRSNEQFF TRBJ2-1 TRBD1 many TRBV4-1
TGTGCCAGCATAGGCATCTACTACAATGAGCAGTTCTTC CASIGIYYNEQFF TRBJ2-1 - - TRBV6-2/TRBV6-3
TGTGCCAGCAGTGGATTGGGGGGCGGCGAGCAGTACTTC CASSGLGGGEQYF TRBJ2-7 - medium-sized TRBV2
TGTGCCAGCAGTTACGGGAACCAAGAGACCCAGTACTTC CASSYGNQETQYF TRBJ2-5 - many TRBV27
TGTGCCAGCAGTTACACAGGAGTGGGCTACGAGCAGTACTTC CASSYTGVGYEQYF TRBJ2-7 - - TRBV6-6
TGTGCCAGCAGCCAAGGGGACATGGCGGGGGCCAACGTCCTGACTTTC CASSQGDMAGANVLTF TRBJ2-6 - many TRBV14
TGCGCCAGCAGCTCCCAGCTCTCCGACCCATTTTCACCCCTCCACTTT CASSSQLSDPFSPLHF TRBJ1-6 - many TRBV4-1
TGTGCCAGTGAGCCGACAGGAGTGAACACCGGGGAGCTGTTTTTT CASEPTGVNTGELFF TRBJ2-2 - few TRBV19
TGTGCCAGCAGTTATACAGTAGACTCCTACGAGCAGTACTTC CASSYTVDSYEQYF TRBJ2-7 - many TRBV6-2/TRBV6-3
TGTGCCAGTAGTAAAGGAGGCTACGAGCAGTACTTC CASSKGGYEQYF TRBJ2-7 - few TRBV19
TGCAGTGCTAGAGATTTAGAACTAGCGGGGGCTCCCAGGCTCACAGATACGCAGTATTTT CSARDLELAGAPRLTDTQYF TRBJ2-3 TRBD2 many TRBV20-1
TGTGCCAGCAGTGAACTGCTGGGCTCCTACGAGCAGTACTTC CASSELLGSYEQYF TRBJ2-7 - many TRBV6-1
TGTGCCAGCAGCCAACAGCCGAGGGTCCTGATGGACAATGAGCAGTTCTTC CASSQQPRVLMDNEQFF TRBJ2-1 - many TRBV14
TGCAGTGCTAGAGATCGGGCTAGCGGGGGATCCAAATACGAGCAGTACTTC CSARDRASGGSKYEQYF TRBJ2-7 TRBD2 many TRBV20-1
TGTGCCAGCAGCTTAGGGACTAAATATACCACAGATACGCAGTATTTT CASSLGTKYTTDTQYF TRBJ2-3 TRBD2 many TRBV7-3
TGTGCCAGCAGCGCCTCATTAACAGATACGCAGTATTTT CASSASLTDTQYF TRBJ2-3 - many TRBV11-2
TGCGCCAGCAGCCAAGGTCCTGGACAGTTTTACAATGAGCAGTTCTTC CASSQGPGQFYNEQFF TRBJ2-1 - - TRBV4-3
TGTGCCATCAGTGAGGGAACAACGGGAAATGAGCAGTTCTTC CAISEGTTGNEQFF TRBJ2-1 - many TRBV10-3
TGCAGCGTTGAACTGCGCGGTCAGACCCAAGAGACCCAGTACTTC CSVELRGQTQETQYF TRBJ2-5 - many TRBV29-1
TGCGCCAGCAGCGAGACAGGGGGCGACGGCTACACCTTC CASSETGGDGYTF TRBJ1-2 TRBD1 many TRBV5-1
TGCAGTGCTAGAGATTTTAATGGACACGGGAGCCGAGGAGATACGCAGTATTTT CSARDFNGHGSRGDTQYF TRBJ2-3 - few TRBV20-1
TGTGCCAGCAGCACCCGGACGGAGACCCAGTACTTC CASSTRTETQYF TRBJ2-5 - medium-sized TRBV5-6
TGTGCCAGCAGCTTAGAAGGGACAGCAGATCAGCCCCAGCATTTT CASSLEGTADQPQHF TRBJ1-5 TRBD1 few TRBV7-2
TGTGCCAGCAACGGCGGGGGGGCAGACAATGAGCAGTTCTTC CASNGGGADNEQFF TRBJ2-1 TRBD2 few TRBV28
TGTGCCTGGAGTGTAGTACAGTCTGGAGGGAGTGAGCAGTACTTC CAWSVVQSGGSEQYF TRBJ2-7 - medium-sized TRBV30
TGTGCCAGCAGCCCTGGGACTAGCCTCCCGATGAGCTCCTACAATGAGCAGTTCTTC CASSPGTSLPMSSYNEQFF TRBJ2-1 TRBD2 many TRBV7-9
TGTGCCAGCAGTTTATACGACAGGGCTTACGAGCAGTACTTC CASSLYDRAYEQYF TRBJ2-7 TRBD1 medium-sized TRBV28
TGTGCCAGCTGGAACAGGGGCAATCAGCCCCAGTATTTT CASWNRGNQPQYF TRBJ2-3 TRBD1 many TRBV6-2/TRBV6-3
TGTGCCAGCAGCTTGGATGGGCGGGAGGGCAGGAACGAGCAGTACTTC CASSLDGREGRNEQYF TRBJ2-7 TRBD2 many TRBV5-6
TGTGCCAGCAGTAGTGGCAACCTTGCGGAGATCACAGATACGCAGTATTTT CASSSGNLAEITDTQYF TRBJ2-3 - many TRBV28
TGTGCCAGCAGCCCTCCCGGGGCCCCTGCGGGCTACACCTTC CASSPPGAPAGYTF TRBJ1-2 - many TRBV7-9
TGTGCCAGCAGCTGGACAGGGTTAAACTACGAGCAGTACTTC CASSWTGLNYEQYF TRBJ2-7 TRBD1 many TRBV5-5
TGTGCCAGCAGTCGCAGTCAGGGGGACTTCCCCTACGAGCAGTACTTC CASSRSQGDFPYEQYF TRBJ2-7 - few TRBV27
TGTGCCAGCAGTTACAGGGGAATTACCTACGAGCAGTACTTC CASSYRGITYEQYF TRBJ2-7 - many TRBV6-2/TRBV6-3
TGTGCCAGCAGTAGCACCGGGACAGGGACCTTGGACTATGGCTACACCTTC CASSSTGTGTLDYGYTF TRBJ1-2 TRBD1 many TRBV2
TGTGCCAGCAGGCATGAACATCCCTATACGCAGTATTTT CASRHEHPYTQYF TRBJ2-3 - many TRBV28